A single sample is the source of the 23 T cell receptor beta chains below, sequenced in a study of blood T cell repertoires in COVID-19. Sequencing was performed with immunoSEQ multiplex PCR; in TCRdb, only in-frame clones are kept and a portion is missing. There are just under 90,000 clones in the sample; approximately 88% occur only once, and over 0.45% lies in the top ten. The specimen sequenced was peripheral blood. The receptors shown here come from a man between 60 and 70 years old with acute or convalescent COVID-19.

The chain employs TRBV9 and TRBJ1-3; D not resolved. V was shortened by 0 bases and J by 6 bases, with 10 bases between the two germline ends. CDR3 length equals 14 residues. Germline V gives CDR1 SGDLS, CDR2 YYNGEE. In DNA, the CDR3 is TGTGCCAGCAGCGTAGGAGGATTTATAAACACCATATATTTT. It yields the protein CASSVGGFINTIYF.

The rearrangement uses TRBV12-3 or TRBV12-4 and TRBJ2-7; D perhaps matches TRBD2 (5 bases). This CDR3 contains 13 residues. V was cut by 5 bases and J by 0 bases, with 8 bases left in between. The CDR3 loop is CASSNSVSYEQYF. CDR3 in DNA: TGTGCCAGCAGTAATAGCGTCTCCTACGAGCAGTACTTC.

In its sample, this clone was seen once. The V call is TRBV4-1, the J call TRBJ2-2, with D uncertain. The CDR3 covers 16 residues. Germline V gives CDR1 MGHRA, CDR2 YSYEKL. V was pared by 0 bases and J by 0 bases, with 8 bases between. CDR3 nucleotides: TGCGCCAGCAGCCAAGATCGCGTCGCGAACACCGGGGAGCTGTTTTTT. It encodes CASSQDRVANTGELFF.

The CDR3 sequence is CASRGLVGSGELFF. CDR3 DNA sequence: TGTGCCAGCAGGGGACTAGTAGGGAGCGGGGAGCTGTTTTTT. This chain links TRBV2 with TRBJ2-2, with 8 bases fitting TRBD2. CDR1 is SNHLY, CDR2 FYNNEI, per germline. V lost 6 bases and J lost 7; bases outside the gene matches: 7. The length of the CDR3 is 14 residues.

The CDR3 coding sequence is TGCAGCGTCGGGGTGACAGGGGACGAGGGCTACACCTTC. Protein sequence: CSVGVTGDEGYTF. The chain is built from TRBV29-1 and TRBJ1-2; 8 bases are a match to TRBD1. The CDR3 covers 13 residues. The V segment lost 6 bases and the J segment 8 bases; nucleotides outside the gene matches: 11. Germline assignment: CDR1 SQVTM and CDR2 ANQGSEA.

This chain links TRBV24-1 with TRBJ2-1; a possible D gene is TRBD1 (5 bases). The CDR3 has 12 amino acids. Between the trimmed V and J ends, which lost 0 bases and 13 bases, there was a span of 9 bases. Germline values: CDR1 KGHDR, CDR2 SFDVKD. The CDR3 is CATSDLGAVQFF. The CDR3 region has the DNA TGTGCCACCAGTGATTTGGGGGCTGTCCAGTTCTTC.

The gene calls are TRBV6-6 and TRBJ1-4, with 10 bases lining up with TRBD1. J was trimmed by 4 bases and V by 3 bases; bases with no gene match: 2. The CDR3 sequence is 15 residues long. Germline V gene data show CDR1 as MNHNY and CDR2 as SVGAGI (reference sequence). CDR3 DNA sequence: TGTGCCAGCAGTTATCGGACAGGGGGTAATGAAAAACTGTTTTTT. This encodes CASSYRTGGNEKLFF.

The chain has TRBV5-1 and TRBJ2-7; 7 bases map to TRBD2. Germline V CDR1 and CDR2: SGHRS, YFSETQ. V dropped 4 bases and J dropped 6; count of bases not matched to a gene: 10. The CDR3 sequence is 14 residues long. The CDR3 spells CASSSGDRTTEQYF. Written as DNA, the CDR3 is TGCGCCAGCAGCAGCGGGGATCGGACTACCGAGCAGTACTTC.

The gene calls are TRBV30 and TRBJ2-1; 13 positions match TRBD2. The CDR3 is 16 residues long. CDR1 is GTSNPN, CDR2 SVGIG, per germline (reference sequence). V shed 1 base and J 1 base; nucleotides not matched to a gene: 1. The CDR3 here is CAWSEGLAGSYNEQFF. DNA of the CDR3: TGTGCCTGGAGTGAGGGACTAGCGGGATCCTACAATGAGCAGTTCTTC.

Note on this clone: The same CDR3 can be traced to other DNA sequences in this sample. Written as DNA, the CDR3 is TGTGCCAGCAGTTTAGGACAGGGGGCTAATGAAAAACTGTTTTTT. Translating it yields CASSLGQGANEKLFF. This chain uses TRBV28 with TRBJ1-4, with TRBD1 matching 10 bases. CDR3 length equals 15 residues. Germline lookup yields CDR1 MDHEN and CDR2 SYDVKM. The J segment lost 3 bases and the V segment lost 2 bases, leaving 0 bases of the junction unmatched.

The chain carries TRBV12-3 or TRBV12-4 and TRBJ1-3; D is perhaps TRBD1 (6 bases). The CDR3 runs to 11 residues. V lost 5 bases, J lost 15 bases, and 14 bases lay in between. The CDR3: CASSPGQPSYF. CDR3 coding DNA: TGTGCCAGCAGTCCAGGACAGCCTTCATATTTT.

The chain has TRBV5-1 and TRBJ1-5; tentative D call: TRBD1 (5 bases). V lost 0 bases, J lost 3 bases, and 13 bases lay in between. Germline CDR1 is SGHRS and CDR2 is YFSETQ. The length of the CDR3 is 16 residues. The CDR3 coding sequence is TGCGCCAGCAGCTTGGACAGGCTCGGATCCAATCAGCCCCAGCATTTT. As protein: CASSLDRLGSNQPQHF.

The rearrangement uses TRBV29-1 and TRBJ2-4, with a possible D match to TRBD1 (6 bases). The CDR3 is made up of 15 amino acids. Germline assignment: CDR1 SQVTM and CDR2 ANQGSEA. The V end lost 5 bases, the J end lost 0 bases, and 14 bases lay between the germline ends. CDR3: CSVNDRNLAKNIQYF. The CDR3 DNA reads TGCAGCGTTAACGACAGGAATCTAGCCAAAAACATTCAGTACTTC. The complete variable domain, with remaining parts taken from reference TRBV29-1 and TRBJ2-4, reads SAVISQKPSRDICQRGTSLTIQCQVDSQVTMMFWYRQQPGQSLTLIATANQGSEATYESGFVIDKFPISRPNLTFSTLTVSNMSPEDSSIYLCSVNDRNLAKNIQYFGAGTRLSVL.

V is TRBV5-1 and J is TRBJ2-2; 8 bases are a match to TRBD2. Trimming took 4 bases from V and 6 from J; bases not matched to a gene: 11. The germline gives CDR1 SGHRS, CDR2 YFSETQ. The CDR3 has 16 amino acids. CDR3 coding DNA: TGCGCCAGCAGCCAGGTAGCGGGACGACGATCCGGGGAGCTGTTTTTT. Its protein is CASSQVAGRRSGELFF.

The CDR3 reads CASSRERRTDTQYF. CDR3 DNA: TGTGCCAGCAGTCGGGAGCGCCGCACAGATACGCAGTATTTT. The gene calls are TRBV6-4 and TRBJ2-3; D possibly corresponds to TRBD2 (6 bases). Germline V gene data show CDR1 as MRHNA and CDR2 as SNTAGT. CDR3 length: 14 residues. Trimming left V 5 bases short and J 1 base short, with 10 bases between.

The chain combines TRBV5-1 with TRBJ1-6; D might be TRBD1 (6 bases). The CDR3 totals 17 residues. Germline lookup yields CDR1 SGHRS and CDR2 YFSETQ. Deletions cut 4 bases from V and 4 bases from J, with 18 bases between. The CDR3 here is CASSPGQRGVYNSPLHF. The CDR3 bases are TGCGCCAGCAGCCCGGGACAACGGGGGGTGTATAATTCACCCCTCCACTTT.

The V gene is TRBV5-1, the J gene TRBJ2-3; tentatively, D is TRBD2 (6 bases). V was cut by 7 bases and J by 4 bases, with 13 bases left in between. The CDR3 contains 13 residues. Germline CDR1 and CDR2: SGHRS and YFSETQ. The DNA of the CDR3 is TGCGCCAGCCGCCGGGACTTGGCAGATACGCAGTATTTT. Translated, it gives CASRRDLADTQYF.

The chain combines TRBV18 with TRBJ2-1; TRBD2 agrees at 16 bases. V shed 2 bases and J 15 bases; nucleotides not matched to a gene: 7. Germline V CDR1 and CDR2: KGHSH, LQKENI. The CDR3 is 15 amino acids. The CDR3 reads CASSPGTSGGAIRFF. In DNA form, the CDR3 reads TGTGCCAGCTCACCAGGGACTAGCGGGGGGGCCATTCGGTTCTTC. The full variable domain, with the rest looked up from reference TRBV18 and TRBJ2-1, is NAGVMQNPRHLVRRRGQEARLRCSPMKGHSHVYWYRQLPEEGLKFMVYLQKENIIDESGMPKERFSAEFPKEGPSILRIQQVVRGDSAAYFCASSPGTSGGAIRFFGPGTRLTVL.

The rearrangement uses TRBV29-1 and TRBJ1-1, with D tentatively TRBD1 (5 bases). Between the trimmed V and J ends, which lost 7 bases and 1 base, there was a span of 13 bases. The germline V gene encodes CDR1 SQVTM and CDR2 ANQGSEA. The CDR3 is 13 amino acids. CDR3 bases: TGCAGCGCCGAACAGGCCCAGAACACTGAAGCTTTCTTT. Residues: CSAEQAQNTEAFF.

The rearrangement links TRBV5-1 to TRBJ2-1, with D maybe TRBD1 (6 bases). The germline V gene encodes CDR1 SGHRS and CDR2 YFSETQ. The V end was cut by 3 bases, the J end by 0 bases, with 16 bases between. The CDR3 spans 17 residues. The CDR3 region has the DNA TGCGCCAGCAGCTACCGACAGGTTCCGAGCTCCTACAATGAGCAGTTCTTC. Protein sequence: CASSYRQVPSSYNEQFF.

In its sample, this clone was seen once. The chain links TRBV6-1 to TRBJ2-7, with TRBD2 matching 8 bases. The V gene end was trimmed by 2 bases and the J gene end by 2 bases; junction bases not matched to a gene: 11. The CDR3 loop spans 17 amino acids. Per the germline V gene, CDR1 is MNHNS and CDR2 is SASEGT. CDR3 region: CASSEMRGAFGPYEQYF. CDR3 sequence (DNA): TGTGCCAGCAGTGAAATGCGGGGGGCCTTCGGGCCCTACGAGCAGTACTTC.

This chain links TRBV12-3 or TRBV12-4 with TRBJ1-5, with D unclear. This CDR3 contains 12 residues. V dropped 6 bases and J dropped 6 bases, with 9 bases sitting between them. CDR3 amino acids: CASSPGSQPQHF. CDR3 coding DNA: TGTGCCAGCAGCCCGGGTAGTCAGCCCCAGCATTTT.

The J gene is TRBJ2-1, the V gene TRBV12-3 or TRBV12-4, with D maybe TRBD1 (5 bases). With 2 bases removed from V and 6 bases from J, the gap between germline ends came to 8 bases. The CDR3 runs 13 residues. The CDR3 region has the DNA TGTGCCAGCAGTTTAAGGCAGGGCAATGAGCAGTTCTTC. Translating it yields CASSLRQGNEQFF.